Below are 26 T cell receptor beta chains sequenced from a single sample in a study of blood T cells in healthy people across ages. Primers used in a second PCR of about 7 to 12 cycles were a sample-barcoded 5' primer and a J-beta primer mix. TCRdb ran MiXCR on the 5' RACE reads and lists one entry per CDR3 protein. Altogether more than 700,000 distinct CDR3 sequences are present, about 53% being singletons, with the ten largest covering approximately 40%. The specimen sequenced was blood. The receptors come from a man older than 75 in good health.

The V and J genes are TRBV24-1 and TRBJ2-1; 8 bases are shared with TRBD2. V gave up 4 bases and J gave up 2 bases; unmatched junction bases: 9. Germline V gene lookup returns CDR1 KGHDR and CDR2 SFDVKD. This CDR3 region has 17 residues. The CDR3 DNA sequence: TGTGCCACCAGTGACCTACGTAGCGGGATCGCCTACAATGAGCAGTTCTTC. Protein product: CATSDLRSGIAYNEQFF.

The gene calls are TRBV25-1 and TRBJ2-7, with TRBD2 matching 13 bases. TRBJ2-5 explains the end of the DNA better; the J call may be wrong. The CDR3 totals 15 residues. In germline, CDR1 is MGHDK, CDR2 SYGVNS. CDR3 nucleotide sequence: TGTGCCAGCAGTGAGGGACTAGCGGGAACGGAGACCCAGTACTTC. This sequence encodes CASSEGLAGTETQYF.

J is TRBJ2-6 and V is TRBV5-1; weak D call: TRBD1 (6 bases). The germline V gene has CDR1 SGHRS and CDR2 YFSETQ. The CDR3 runs to 16 residues. Trimming stripped 0 bases from V and 2 bases from J, with 9 bases between. CDR3 residues: CASSLVPGAGANVLTF. Written as DNA, the CDR3 is TGCGCCAGCAGCTTGGTTCCAGGGGCTGGGGCCAACGTCCTGACTTTC.

In its sample, this clonotype was seen a few times. The gene calls are TRBV7-2 and TRBJ2-7, with 11 nucleotides matching TRBD2. The CDR3 consists of 14 residues. Germline-derived CDR1 and CDR2 are SGHTA and FQGNSA. J lost 2 bases, V lost 5 bases, and 2 bases had no gene match. DNA for the CDR3: TGTGCCAGCAGCGGACTAGCGGGTCCCTACGAGCAGTACTTC. Protein sequence: CASSGLAGPYEQYF.

The chain recombines TRBV7-8 with TRBJ2-7; 8 nucleotides line up with TRBD1. Germline V gene lookup returns CDR1 SGHVS and CDR2 FQNEAQ. The CDR3 consists of 15 residues. The trim removed 2 bases at V and 5 bases at J, leaving 8 bases unmatched. CDR3 sequence reads: CASSLIARGQDEQYF. DNA for the CDR3: TGTGCCAGCAGCTTAATCGCCAGGGGGCAGGACGAGCAGTACTTC.

This sequence joins TRBV29-1 and TRBJ2-3; 8 bases line up with TRBD2. The ends lost 7 bases at V and 14 bases at J; junction bases unmatched: 23. Germline lookup yields CDR1 SQVTM and CDR2 ANQGSEA. The CDR3 is made up of 15 amino acids. The CDR3 coding sequence is TGCAGCGGGACTAGAGCGGGAGCGGGGCACAGATACGCGTATTTT. It encodes CSGTRAGAGHRYAYF.

V usage is TRBV9 and J usage is TRBJ1-1; D is perhaps TRBD1 (5 bases). This CDR3 region has 15 residues. V was shortened by 0 bases and J by 0 bases, with 9 bases between the two germline ends. CDR1 and CDR2 (germline): SGDLS, YYNGEE. In DNA form, the CDR3 reads TGTGCCAGCAGCGTAGGGCCGGGGGTGAACACTGAAGCTTTCTTT. It specifies CASSVGPGVNTEAFF.

V is TRBV5-1 and J is TRBJ2-5, with 10 nucleotides matching TRBD1. The J call is doubtful: the DNA matches TRBJ2-7 better. The length of the CDR3 is 15 residues. The germline V gene encodes CDR1 SGHRS and CDR2 YFSETQ. CDR3: CASSSWDRGSYEQYF. The CDR3 nucleotides are TGCGCCAGCAGCTCGTGGGACAGGGGTTCCTACGAGCAGTACTTC.

The chain recombines TRBV7-2 with TRBJ2-7; D call uncertain. CDR3 length: 14 residues. Trimming took 5 bases from V and 0 from J, leaving 11 bases between them. The germline gives CDR1 SGHTA, CDR2 FQGNSA. The CDR3 DNA sequence: TGTGCCAGCAGCGTGATGGGCTCCTCCTACGAGCAGTACTTC. This gives the protein CASSVMGSSYEQYF.

This clonotype was recorded at least ten times. The chain joins TRBV10-3 to TRBJ2-5; D gene ambiguous. The DNA end favors TRBJ2-7, so the J call may be wrong. Per the germline V gene, CDR1 is ENHRY and CDR2 is SYGVKD. CDR3 size: 12 residues. CDR3 DNA: TGTGCCATCAGTGGGGCGTTAAGCGAGCAGTACTTC. Protein product: CAISGALSEQYF.

The rearrangement uses TRBV5-1 and TRBJ2-2; D remains unclear. CDR1 SGHRS and CDR2 YFSETQ come from the germline V gene. The CDR3 runs 14 residues. Trimming cost V 5 bases and J 5 bases, with 13 bases left between them. DNA for the CDR3: TGCGCCAGCAGTTACCAGTTGGGAACCGGGGAGCTGTTTTTT. Protein product: CASSYQLGTGELFF. Based on the CDR3 plus reference TRBV5-1 and TRBJ2-2, the full variable domain is KAGVTQTPRYLIKTRGQQVTLSCSPISGHRSVSWYQQTPGQGLQFLFEYFSETQRNKGNFPGRFSGRQFSNSRSEMNVSTLELGDSALYLCASSYQLGTGELFFGEGSRLTVL.

This chain links TRBV5-1 with TRBJ2-5, with 10 bases lining up with TRBD2. Germline V gene lookup returns CDR1 SGHRS and CDR2 YFSETQ. The CDR3 runs to 14 residues. V was pared by 3 bases and J by 5 bases, with 4 bases of the junction left unmatched. In DNA, the CDR3 is TGCGCCAGCAGCTCGGGACTAGCGACGGAGACCCAGTACTTC. Amino acid sequence: CASSSGLATETQYF.

The V gene is TRBV27, the J gene TRBJ1-2, with 7 bases fitting TRBD1. The junction had 9 bases not matched to a gene; V was cut back by 4 bases and J by 4 bases. The CDR3 consists of 15 residues. CDR1 MNHEY and CDR2 SMNVEV come from the germline V gene (reference sequence). The CDR3 protein is CASSSIDRAVYGYTF. As DNA, the CDR3 is TGTGCCAGCAGTTCTATCGACAGGGCGGTCTATGGCTACACCTTC.

The V gene is TRBV3-1, the J gene TRBJ2-7, with a possible D match to TRBD2 (6 bases). CDR1 and CDR2 from the germline V gene are LGHDT and YNNKEL (reference sequence). This CDR3 comprises 15 residues. V lost 0 bases to trimming and J lost 10 bases, with 19 bases between them. CDR3 sequence reads: CASSQDMGLGEAQYF. CDR3 nucleotides: TGTGCCAGCAGCCAAGACATGGGTCTAGGGGAGGCCCAGTACTTC.

This clonotype was seen a handful of times. This rearrangement joins TRBV9 to TRBJ2-3, with 12 bases fitting TRBD2. This CDR3 contains 20 residues. V lost 2 bases, J lost 2 bases, and 15 bases stayed unmatched. Germline values: CDR1 SGDLS, CDR2 YYNGEE. The CDR3 DNA sequence: TGTGCCAGCAGCGTGATGGCCAGGGGGGGACTAGCGGGTTACACAGATACGCAGTATTTT. Translation: CASSVMARGGLAGYTDTQYF. Based on the CDR3 plus reference TRBV9 and TRBJ2-3, the full variable domain is DSGVTQTPKHLITATGQRVTLRCSPRSGDLSVYWYQQSLDQGLQFLIQYYNGEERAKGNILERFSAQQFPDLHSELNLSSLELGDSALYFCASSVMARGGLAGYTDTQYFGPGTRLTVL.

This sequence joins TRBV5-1 and TRBJ2-1; D is unresolved. V gave up 0 bases and J gave up 9 bases, with 13 bases separating them. The CDR3 length is 14 residues. Germline V CDR1 and CDR2: SGHRS, YFSETQ. The DNA of the CDR3 is TGCGCCAGCAGCTTGGGGCTGGGTGGCGGTGAGCAGTTCTTC. Amino acids: CASSLGLGGGEQFF.

A few counts support this clonotype. This chain uses TRBV20-1 with TRBJ2-7; weak D call: TRBD1 (5 bases). This CDR3 comprises 13 residues. CDR1 is DFQATT, CDR2 SNEGSKA, per germline (reference sequence). V was trimmed by 5 bases and J by 0 bases, leaving 11 bases between them. The CDR3 here is CSAGPDSSYEQYF. CDR3 coding DNA: TGCAGTGCTGGACCCGACAGCTCCTACGAGCAGTACTTC.

In its sample, this clonotype was seen a few times. The V gene is TRBV12-3 or TRBV12-4, the J gene TRBJ2-5, with D uncertain. The CDR3 runs to 12 residues. Trimming stripped 3 bases from V and 5 bases from J, with 7 bases between. The CDR3 loop is CASSFPSETQYF. The CDR3 coding sequence is TGTGCCAGCAGTTTCCCCTCCGAGACCCAGTACTTC.

The table lists this clonotype with a few counts. The rearrangement uses TRBV7-2 and TRBJ1-4; 9 bases line up with TRBD1. Trimming removed 4 bases from V and 9 bases from J; junction bases left unmatched: 9. CDR3 length: 15 amino acids. The germline gives CDR1 SGHTA, CDR2 FQGNSA. CDR3 sequence reads: CASSYDSGTGKKLFF. CDR3 bases: TGTGCCAGCAGCTACGATTCCGGGACAGGGAAAAAACTGTTTTTT.

This clonotype has more than one count but fewer than ten. This chain connects TRBV12-3 or TRBV12-4 to TRBJ1-1; D is ambiguous. The CDR3 is 11 amino acids. Deletions cut 8 bases from V and 1 base from J, with 5 bases between. The CDR3 DNA sequence: TGTGCCAGCCAAAGGAACACTGAAGCTTTCTTT. Translation gives CASQRNTEAFF.

This clonotype was counted only a few times. The V and J genes are TRBV5-1 and TRBJ2-7, with 8 bases that match TRBD1. TRBJ2-4 explains the end of the DNA better; the J call may be wrong. This CDR3 has 14 amino acids. Germline V gene lookup returns CDR1 SGHRS and CDR2 YFSETQ. CDR3 amino acids: CASSFDRGGDIQYF. In DNA form, the CDR3 reads TGCGCCAGCAGCTTCGACAGGGGAGGTGACATTCAGTACTTC.

This clonotype came up a few times. This chain uses TRBV3-1 with TRBJ2-4, with D unresolved. TRBJ2-5 matches the DNA end more closely, so the J call is doubtful. Germline values: CDR1 LGHDT, CDR2 YNNKEL (reference sequence). This CDR3 contains 15 residues. The CDR3 bases are TGTGCCAGCAGCCAAGATTTCATGGGGTTAGAGACCCAGTACTTC. It encodes CASSQDFMGLETQYF.

This chain connects TRBV9 to TRBJ2-1; D is uncertain. Germline V lookup: CDR1 SGDLS, CDR2 YYNGEE. Trimming cost V 6 bases and J 5 bases, with 12 bases left between them. The CDR3 loop spans 13 amino acids. The CDR3 DNA reads TGTGCCAGCAACTTTCCCCCTAACAATGAGCAGTTCTTC. It codes for CASNFPPNNEQFF.

The CDR3 coding sequence is TGTGCCAGCAGGGTCGGGGGAAACACCGGGGAGCTGTTTTTT. It yields the protein CASRVGGNTGELFF. J is TRBJ2-2 and V is TRBV6-2 or TRBV6-3; D is possibly TRBD2 (6 bases). The CDR3 length is 14 residues. In germline, CDR1 is MNHEY, CDR2 SVGEGT. The V end was cut by 6 bases, the J end by 2 bases, with 10 bases between.

The rearrangement uses TRBV3-1 and TRBJ1-1, with D possibly being TRBD1 (5 bases). The V and J ends lost 3 bases and 4 bases respectively, with 12 bases between them. The CDR3 runs to 14 residues. Per germline, CDR1 LGHDT and CDR2 YNNKEL (reference sequence). The CDR3 loop reads CASSQQGWATEAFF. Written as DNA, the CDR3 is TGTGCCAGCAGCCAGCAGGGATGGGCCACTGAAGCTTTCTTT.

A few counts support this clonotype. Here the CDR3 DNA reads TGTGCCAGCAGCTTATTCCTAGCGGCGTACAATGAGCAGTTCTTC. Translating gives CASSLFLAAYNEQFF. The chain carries TRBV7-9 and TRBJ2-1; 7 nucleotides align to TRBD2. Germline trimming cut 2 bases from V and 4 bases from J; bases unmatched to any gene: 5. This CDR3 region has 15 residues. Germline V gene lookup returns CDR1 SEHNR and CDR2 FQNEAQ (reference sequence).